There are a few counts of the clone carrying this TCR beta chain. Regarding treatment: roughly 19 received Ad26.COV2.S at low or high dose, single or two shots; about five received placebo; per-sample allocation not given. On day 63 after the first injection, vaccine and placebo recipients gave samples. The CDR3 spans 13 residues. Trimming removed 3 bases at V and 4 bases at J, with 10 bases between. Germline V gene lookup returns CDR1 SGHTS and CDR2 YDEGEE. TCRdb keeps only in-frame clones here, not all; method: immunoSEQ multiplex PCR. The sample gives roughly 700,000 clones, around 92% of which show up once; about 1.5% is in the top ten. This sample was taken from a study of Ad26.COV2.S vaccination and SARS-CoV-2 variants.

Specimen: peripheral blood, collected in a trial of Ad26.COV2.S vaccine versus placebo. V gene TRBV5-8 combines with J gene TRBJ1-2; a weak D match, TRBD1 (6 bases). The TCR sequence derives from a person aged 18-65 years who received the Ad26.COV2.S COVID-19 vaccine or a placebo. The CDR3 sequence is CASSSKGGYGYTF. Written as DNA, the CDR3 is TGTGCCAGCAGCTCCAAAGGGGGCTATGGCTACACCTTC. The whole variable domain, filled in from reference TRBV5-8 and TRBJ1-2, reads EAGVTQSPTHLIKTRGQQATLRCSPISGHTSVYWYQQALGLGLQFLLWYDEGEERNRGNFPPRFSGRQFPNYSSELNVNALELEDSALYLCASSSKGGYGYTFGSGTRLTVV.